This TCR beta chain stems from a study of cytomegalovirus exposure and HLA in healthy donors. About the study: A later analysis reported the 100 to 150 validation repertoires used the same platform as the 666 first-cohort repertoires.

CDR1 and CDR2 from the germline V gene are SGHAT and FQDESV (reference sequence). Trimming at V came to 5 bases and at J to 6 bases, leaving 22 bases not matched to a gene. The CDR3 runs 19 residues. Measured with immunoSEQ multiplex PCR; TCRdb has only the in-frame clones, and not every one. The sample has around 63,000 clones, almost 97% seen once. Details on this clone: Its antigen is currently unknown.

Whole-study findings and limits: Rare TCR sequences dominated, though some public TCRs recurred in many donors.

The sequenced material came from PBMCs. V gene TRBV11-1 combines with J gene TRBJ2-7; 10 bases map to TRBD1. This TCR was sampled from a woman under 30 in good health and CMV-seronegative. The CDR3 region is CASSPPGQGWRDPSREQYF. The CDR3 DNA is TGTGCCAGCAGCCCACCGGGACAGGGGTGGCGGGATCCGTCTCGCGAGCAGTACTTC.